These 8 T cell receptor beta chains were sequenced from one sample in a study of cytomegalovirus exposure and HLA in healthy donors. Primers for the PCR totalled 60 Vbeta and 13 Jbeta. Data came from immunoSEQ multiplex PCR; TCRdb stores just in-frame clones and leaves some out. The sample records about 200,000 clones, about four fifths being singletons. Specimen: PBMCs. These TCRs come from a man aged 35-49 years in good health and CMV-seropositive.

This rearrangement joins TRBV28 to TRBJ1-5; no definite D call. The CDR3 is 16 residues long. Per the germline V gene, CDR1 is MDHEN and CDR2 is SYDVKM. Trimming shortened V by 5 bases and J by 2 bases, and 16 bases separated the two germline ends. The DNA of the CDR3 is TGTGCCAGCAGTCCAACCGGGTTCGCAGGCAATCAGCCCCAGCATTTT. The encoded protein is CASSPTGFAGNQPQHF.

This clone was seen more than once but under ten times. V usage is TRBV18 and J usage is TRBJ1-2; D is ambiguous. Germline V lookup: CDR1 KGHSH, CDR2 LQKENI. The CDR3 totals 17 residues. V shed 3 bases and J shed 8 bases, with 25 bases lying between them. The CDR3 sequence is CASSPAMGTNIPSGYTF. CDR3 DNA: TGTGCCAGCTCACCCGCTATGGGCACAAATATTCCCAGCGGCTACACCTTC.

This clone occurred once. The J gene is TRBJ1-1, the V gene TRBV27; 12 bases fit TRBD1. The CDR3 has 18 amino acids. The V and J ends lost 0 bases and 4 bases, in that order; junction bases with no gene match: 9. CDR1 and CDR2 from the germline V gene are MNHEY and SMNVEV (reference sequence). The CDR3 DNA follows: TGTGCCAGCAGTTTATCCCTCCGGGACAGGGGGCTGGGCACTGAAGCTTTCTTT. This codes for CASSLSLRDRGLGTEAFF.

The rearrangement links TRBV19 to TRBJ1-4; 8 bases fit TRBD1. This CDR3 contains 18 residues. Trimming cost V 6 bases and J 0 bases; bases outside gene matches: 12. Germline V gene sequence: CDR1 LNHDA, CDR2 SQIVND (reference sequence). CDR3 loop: CASSQQGQGHATNEKLFF. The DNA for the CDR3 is TGTGCCAGTAGCCAACAAGGACAGGGCCATGCAACTAATGAAAAACTGTTTTTT.

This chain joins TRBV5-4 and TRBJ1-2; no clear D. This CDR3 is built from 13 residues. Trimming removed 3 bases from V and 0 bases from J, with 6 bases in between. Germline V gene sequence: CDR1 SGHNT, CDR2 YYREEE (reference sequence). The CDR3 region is CASSSRSNYGYTF. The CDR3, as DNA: TGTGCCAGCAGCTCCCGTTCTAACTATGGCTACACCTTC.

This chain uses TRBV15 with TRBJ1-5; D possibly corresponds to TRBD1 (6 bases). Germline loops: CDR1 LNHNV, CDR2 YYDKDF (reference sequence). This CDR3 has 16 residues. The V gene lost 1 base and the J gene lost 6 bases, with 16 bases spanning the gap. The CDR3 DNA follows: TGTGCCACCAGCAGAGCCCCCCCGGGGGGCGGTCAGCCCCAGCATTTT. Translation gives CATSRAPPGGGQPQHF.

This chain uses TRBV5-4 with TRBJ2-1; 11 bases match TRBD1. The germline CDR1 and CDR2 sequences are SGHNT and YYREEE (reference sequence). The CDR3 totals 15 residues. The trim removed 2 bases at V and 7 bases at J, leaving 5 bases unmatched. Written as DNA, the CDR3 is TGTGCCAGCAGCTTCTCCGGGACAGGGGGTAATGAGCAGTTCTTC. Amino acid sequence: CASSFSGTGGNEQFF. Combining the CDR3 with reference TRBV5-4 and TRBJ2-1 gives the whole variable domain ETGVTQSPTHLIKTRGQQVTLRCSSQSGHNTVSWYQQALGQGPQFIFQYYREEENGRGNFPPRFSGLQFPNYSSELNVNALELDDSALYLCASSFSGTGGNEQFFGPGTRLTVL.

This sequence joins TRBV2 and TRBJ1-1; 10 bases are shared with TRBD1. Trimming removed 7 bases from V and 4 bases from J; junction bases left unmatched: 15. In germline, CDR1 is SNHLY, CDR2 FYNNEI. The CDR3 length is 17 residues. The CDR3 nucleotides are TGTGCCAGCACCAGATCCCCCCCCCGGACAGGGGGCACTGAAGCTTTCTTT. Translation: CASTRSPPRTGGTEAFF. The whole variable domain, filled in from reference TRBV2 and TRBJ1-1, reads EPEVTQTPSHQVTQMGQEVILRCVPISNHLYFYWYRQILGQKVEFLVSFYNNEISEKSEIFDDQFSVERPDGSNFTLKIRSTKLEDSAMYFCASTRSPPRTGGTEAFFGQGTRLTVV.